This TCR beta chain was captured in a study of blood T cells in healthy people across ages. The second PCR ran roughly 6 to 12 cycles with a sample-barcoded 5' primer and J-beta primers. Each cDNA molecule received a tag from a template-switch adaptor that had 12 random nucleotides. TCRdb called the 5' RACE reads again in MiXCR, with one record for every CDR3 protein. The data contain fewer than 2,000,000 distinct CDR3 sequences, 30% to 35% of them singletons. This CDR3 has 15 amino acids. V dropped 0 bases and J dropped 0 bases, with 8 bases sitting between them. In each sample, at least 6.5 million PBMCs were isolated. This clonotype was seen more than once but under ten times.

Input material: blood. This TCR came from a woman younger than 45 in good health. V and J are TRBV12-3 or TRBV12-4 and TRBJ1-2, with D possibly being TRBD1 (5 bases). CDR3 region: CASSLAGATNYGYTF. As DNA, the CDR3 is TGTGCCAGCAGTTTAGCAGGGGCTACTAACTATGGCTACACCTTC.